This T cell receptor beta chain derives from a study of cytomegalovirus exposure and HLA in healthy donors listed by TCRdb under 2017. General notes on the study: In an earlier analysis of some 550 of the donors, less than 350 Gb of sequence data and 95 million to 130 million unique TCR beta sequences from about 179 million T cells were reported. Approximately 310 gigabases of sequencing data and 70 million to 85 million unique TCR sequences were included in an early release covering roughly 600 HLA-typed donors. Among the roughly 400 genotyped donors, roughly 80% belonged to the genetic ancestry cluster associated with self-reported Caucasian donors. The aim of the study was to test whether cataloging public T cell receptors could identify signatures of past pathogen exposure. The study profiled the T cell repertoires of some 610 subjects by immunosequencing and related them to cytomegalovirus serostatus. In addition to the first cohort of about 650 subjects, a separate validation cohort of about 120 different subjects was used. The study combined high-throughput TCR immunosequencing, statistical association of individual TCRs with disease status, and machine learning to predict cytomegalovirus infection status. A later analysis re-examined previously published TCR beta repertoires from more than 550 donors and added high-resolution HLA genotyping to investigate patterns of TCR occurrence. In the later analysis, no new phenotypic data were used to find candidate immune exposures; instead, reliance was placed on TCR beta sequences and their occurrence across donors. To decide whether each TCR beta V gene segment behaved as functional or pseudogenic, an earlier analysis of approximately 620 of the donors relied on high-throughput TCR beta sequencing. Donor age, sex, ethnicity and CMV serostatus were compiled alongside the repertoire data. A later genetic analysis used genome-wide SNP genotypes for about 60% of the roughly 670 donors, treating that subset as a discovery cohort. All discovery cohort repertoires had been generated using a single sequencing platform. Class I and class II HLA loci were covered by the typing at four-digit resolution. Typing coverage differed by locus: A, B, C, DRB1 and DQB1 were typed in roughly 629-630 donors, DQA1 in about 500, DPA1 in approximately 610, and DPB1 in roughly 470. About five DR-DQ haplotypes were handled as single units for association and clustering because linkage in the cohort was strong. Across 398 genotyped donors of the cohort, an average of roughly 230,000 unique TCR beta nucleotide sequences per donor were sequenced, and about a sixth of those sequences were non-productive.

Overall results and qualifications from the work: In a later analysis, most CMV-associated TCR beta chains were found to appear HLA-restricted, with HLA associations seemingly driven largely by CMV exposure. A later analysis reported that several top co-occurrence clusters appeared linked to parvovirus B19, influenza, CMV and Epstein-Barr virus. A later analysis associated about 17,000 TCR beta sequences with specific HLA alleles at a false discovery rate of 0.05. Immune exposure information for the cohort was limited to CMV serostatus. Because HLA typing was unavailable for some donors at each locus, only the typed subset was used in association tests. The cohort was sequenced for TCR beta chains only, and without alpha or paired-chain data the features that could be detected were limited. In a later analysis, HLA-associated TCR beta chains showed more clonal expansion and lower generation probabilities than non-associated chains that were equally common. Sequencing depth was assumed to be roughly uniform across donors in the presence/absence analyses, though that assumption may not hold. According to the authors, the approach could potentially be generalized to other disease states and immunological phenotypes. Some IMGT-functional V segments, including TRBV6-2 and TRBV6-3, could not be distinguished by the 87-base-pair reads and were therefore excluded. A group of highly shared sequence variants was considered likely to be a technical artifact of the sequencing pipeline. Compared with the roughly 670-donor mean, donors in an Asian-associated ancestry cluster had fewer N-insertions in productive TCRs, according to a later genetic analysis. In both the original and validation cohorts, the classifier was reported to diagnose cytomegalovirus status with high specificity and sensitivity. A later analysis found that TCR association rates varied across HLA loci, with DRB1 alleles showing the most associated TCRs and HLA-C alleles the fewest. Three of the identified cytomegalovirus-associated TCR beta chains were confirmed in vitro to be specific for cytomegalovirus antigens. Because counts were too low, around 18 rarely observed V segments, including chromosome 9 orphons, were left out of the earlier analysis of about 500 of the donors. When HLA alleles, especially DR and DQ, strongly co-occurred, TCR associations were difficult to assign to individual alleles. In a later genetic analysis, a missense DCLRE1C variant was associated with V-gene and J-gene trimming of TCR beta chains, and the association was replicated in an independent cohort. The study gave a list of roughly 150 TCR beta chains associated with cytomegalovirus. A further reported finding was that TCR beta sequences accurately predicted the HLA-A and HLA-B alleles for most subjects in the first cohort. Across donors, most TCR sequences were observed very rarely, whereas some public TCRs were present in many individuals. Correlated functional status among segregating V segments might be attributable to linkage disequilibrium, but an unknown experimental factor could not be ruled out. In an earlier analysis of approximately 600 of the donors, most TCR beta V segments were observed in productive rearrangements about 90% or about 30% of the time, broadly matching IMGT annotations.

From the germline V gene (reference sequence), CDR1 is MNHEY and CDR2 is SMNVEV. The junction carries 7 bases between V and J, which are trimmed by 3 bases and 0 bases respectively. The CDR3 holds 14 amino acids from the cysteine to the phenylalanine. Solely the CDR3 DNA is kept, with 42 bases framed from the first base. Details on this clone: Its antigen is unknown. No qualities accompany the bases; no much larger clone lies one base away.

The cohort comprised 710 or so healthy bone marrow donors. At the time of sampling, all cohort members were nominally healthy, though unrecorded immune exposures were likely present. The donor was CMV seronegative and belonged to the group of over 300 seronegative cohort members. Each donor provided a peripheral blood sample, and peripheral blood mononuclear cells were used for TCR beta sequencing. The Qiagen DNeasy Blood Extraction Kit was used to extract genomic DNA from the blood cell samples. Libraries were prepared through the immunoSEQ multiplex PCR assay. The multiplex PCR relied on a mix of 60 forward primers for TCR Vbeta segments and 13 reverse primers for TCR Jbeta segments. Amplification of the CDR3 region of rearranged TCR beta genes was performed with a multiplex PCR assay on genomic DNA. On the Illumina HiSeq System, the amplified TCR beta libraries were sequenced as 87-base-pair reads. In the original analysis: In a later analysis, roughly 80 million unique TCR beta chains were counted across the approximately 620 repertoires, and roughly 11 million of these chains were shared by at least two donors. A nearest-neighbor algorithm error-corrected the raw reads and collapsed the reads into unique sequences, merging closely related sequences to remove PCR and sequencing errors. V, D and J gene segments were assigned by aligning CDR3 sequences to IMGT reference sequences. For a sequence to be retained, a match of at least six nucleotides to both a V gene segment and a J gene segment was required. Rearrangements were called productive when the CDR3 lacked stop codons and stayed in frame with V and J; all others were non-productive. Following IMGT convention, CDR3 was defined as the stretch from the second conserved V-encoded cysteine to the conserved J-encoded phenylalanine. In an earlier analysis of 587 of the donors, sequences lacking an unambiguous match to a single V gene segment were excluded. An earlier analysis of over 450 of the donors classified V segments as functional when productive rearrangements were above 56.7% and as segregating when the standard deviation between donors was above 5%. A statistical classification framework was built to diagnose cytomegalovirus status from the catalog of TCR beta chain sequences. V and J gene assignment, in a later analysis, came from comparing TCR nucleotide sequences with IMGT/GENE-DB human TR gene sequences. The TCRdist pipeline was used in a later analysis to assign CDR3 sequences and most-parsimonious VDJ recombination scenarios. In a later analysis, each TCR beta chain was defined by its CDR3 amino acid sequence together with its V-gene family, and reads lacking a unique V-gene family were excluded. In a later analysis, 450 to 600 highly shared, low-generation-probability nucleotide sequences were removed to address suspected cross-contamination and a sequencing artifact. For each public chain, a later analysis derived a clonal expansion index from normalized ranks of inferred template counts within each repertoire. In a later analysis, generation probabilities were computed using a VDJ recombination model fitted to out-of-frame rearrangements, and the results were checked against IGoR. Hypergeometric tests were used in a later analysis to score TCR-TCR, TCR-HLA and TCR-CMV co-occurrence, with a repertoire-size bias correction applied to the TCR pairs. To estimate false discovery rates, a later analysis permuted the HLA or CMV assignments 20 times. In a later analysis, co-occurring TCRs were grouped using DBSCAN, with TCRdist sequence similarity added in when clustering inside HLA-allele-positive subsets. Co-occurrence clustering excluded repertoires with fewer than 30,000 or more than 120,000 public chains, plus five with anomalous nucleotide sharing. TCRdb re-hosts the immuneACCESS table, in-frame sequences only. Its copies lack some clones; in the studies checked, an unresolved V gene accounts for under half of them, and the cause for the rest is not known. V and J calls and clone size come straight from that table; D and trimming were deduced from the DNA. The sample yields some 130,000 clones; about 69% were counted once. 3.1% of the sample belongs to the ten largest clones.

The chain employs TRBV27 and TRBJ2-3, with the D gene not clear enough to name. Sequencing used PBMCs. The clonotype originates from a man aged 25 to 40 in good health and CMV-seronegative. DNA sequence: TGTGCCAGCAGTTTCGGTTCGAGCACAGATACGCAGTATTTT. Its translation is CASSFGSSTDTQYF.